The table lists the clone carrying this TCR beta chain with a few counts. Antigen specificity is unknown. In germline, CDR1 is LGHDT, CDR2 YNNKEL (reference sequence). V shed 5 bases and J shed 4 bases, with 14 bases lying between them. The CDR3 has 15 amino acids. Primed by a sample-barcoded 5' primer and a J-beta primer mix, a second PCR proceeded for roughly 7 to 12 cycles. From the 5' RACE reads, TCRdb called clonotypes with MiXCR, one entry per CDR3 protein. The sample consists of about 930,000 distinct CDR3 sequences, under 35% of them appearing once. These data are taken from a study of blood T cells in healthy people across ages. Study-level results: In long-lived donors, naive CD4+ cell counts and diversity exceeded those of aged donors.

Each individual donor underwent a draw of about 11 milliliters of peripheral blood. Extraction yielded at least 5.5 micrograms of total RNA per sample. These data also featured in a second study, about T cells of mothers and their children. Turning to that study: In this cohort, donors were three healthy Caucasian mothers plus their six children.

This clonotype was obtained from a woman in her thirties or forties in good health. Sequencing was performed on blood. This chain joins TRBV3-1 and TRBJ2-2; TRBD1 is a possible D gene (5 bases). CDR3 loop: CASSDLQRGTGELFF. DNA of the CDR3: TGTGCCAGCAGCGATTTACAAAGGGGCACCGGGGAGCTGTTTTTT.